A selection of T cell receptor beta chains follows, all from one sample in a study of blood T cell repertoires in COVID-19. TCRdb keeps only in-frame clones here, not all; method: immunoSEQ multiplex PCR. In the table there are 140,000 to 150,000 clones, 80% of which are singletons. The sample consisted of peripheral blood. These receptors were taken from a man between 70 and 80 years old who had recovered from COVID-19. Both conserved end residues are part of each CDR3. D genes are given only for firm matches. Clone size appears in some rows only: once, few, many, or a class for an expanded clone.

many	.	TRBV19	TRBJ1-2	TGTGCCAGTAGGATCCAGGGTGGATATGGCTACACCTTC	CASRIQGGYGYTF
.	TRBD1	TRBV3-1/TRBV3-2	TRBJ2-2	TGTGCCAGCAGCCATGGACAGGGATCGAACACCGGGGAGCTGTTTTTT	CASSHGQGSNTGELFF
.	.	TRBV19	TRBJ1-3	TGTGCCAGTAATCGGGGGACTGGAAACACCATATATTTT	CASNRGTGNTIYF
.	TRBD1	TRBV19	TRBJ2-7	TGTGCCAGTAGTATGGGACAGGGGGTCTACGAGCAGTACTTC	CASSMGQGVYEQYF
.	TRBD1	TRBV18	TRBJ1-2	TGTGCCAGCTCGCCCCTCGACAGGGATGGCTACACCTTC	CASSPLDRDGYTF
.	.	TRBV11-2	TRBJ2-5	TGTGCCAGCAGCTTAGACAGGGTGGGCGAGACCCAGTACTTC	CASSLDRVGETQYF
.	.	TRBV30	TRBJ1-1	TGTGCCTGGGGGGTTAGTCGGACTGAAGCTTTCTTT	CAWGVSRTEAFF
.	.	TRBV19	TRBJ1-3	TGTGCCAGTAGTACCCCGAGAGGATCTGGAAACACCATATATTTT	CASSTPRGSGNTIYF
.	TRBD1	TRBV5-6	TRBJ1-1	TGTGCCAGCAGCTTGGGGGACAGGTTTGGAGCTTTCTTT	CASSLGDRFGAFF
.	.	TRBV3-1/TRBV3-2	TRBJ2-3	TGTGCCAGCAGCCTAGCCGTTGGTGGCCTGAATACGCAGTATTTT	CASSLAVGGLNTQYF
.	.	TRBV6-5	TRBJ2-7	TGTGCCAGCAGTTATTCAGAGGCCTACGAGCAGTACTTC	CASSYSEAYEQYF
.	TRBD1	TRBV4-1	TRBJ1-4	TGCGCCAGCAGCCAAGCTGGGACAGGGGGTGAAAAACTGTTTTTT	CASSQAGTGGEKLFF
many	.	TRBV10-1	TRBJ1-2	TGCGCCAGCAGCGCGGGTAACTCACCCTATGGCTACACCTTC	CASSAGNSPYGYTF
.	TRBD1	TRBV6-1	TRBJ2-2	TGTGCCAGCAGTGCGCGGGACAGGGGGTACACCGGGGAGCTGTTTTTT	CASSARDRGYTGELFF
.	TRBD1	TRBV27	TRBJ2-2	TGTGCCAGCAGCCTGGACAGGGGTTCCGGGGAGCTGTTTTTT	CASSLDRGSGELFF
.	TRBD2	TRBV7-3	TRBJ2-7	TGTGCCAGCAGCCCCCCCCTAGCGGAGTACGAGCAGTACTTC	CASSPPLAEYEQYF
.	.	TRBV2	TRBJ2-1	TGTGCCAGCAGTGAAGGGGTTGGAGGGTCTTACAATGAGCAGTTCTTC	CASSEGVGGSYNEQFF
.	.	TRBV24-1	TRBJ2-2	TGTGCCACCAGTGAGGCCGGGAGGAACACCGGGGAGCTGTTTTTT	CATSEAGRNTGELFF
.	TRBD1	TRBV11-2	TRBJ1-1	TGTGCCAGCAGCTTATTGCTAGGACAGGGGCTGGCTGAAGCTTTCTTT	CASSLLLGQGLAEAFF
.	TRBD1	TRBV7-6	TRBJ2-6	TGTGCCAGCAGTTCTGGACAGGGAAACTCTGGGGCCAACGTCCTGACTTTC	CASSSGQGNSGANVLTF
.	TRBD1	TRBV13	TRBJ2-4	TGTGCCAGCAGCATCCGACAGGGCGCGACGGCCAAAAACATTCAGTACTTC	CASSIRQGATAKNIQYF
.	TRBD2	TRBV29-1	TRBJ2-7	TGCAGCGTGCCGTCTAGCGGGACGAGCTCCTACGAGCAGTACTTC	CSVPSSGTSSYEQYF
.	TRBD2	TRBV7-2	TRBJ2-3	TGTGCCAGCAGGCCCACTAGCGGGAGGGCCGGGGCGCAGTATTTT	CASRPTSGRAGAQYF
.	TRBD1	TRBV4-1	TRBJ2-7	TGCGCCAGCAGCCCCATTGACAGGGACTCCTACGAGCAGTACTTC	CASSPIDRDSYEQYF
.	TRBD1	TRBV5-1	TRBJ2-6	TGCGCCAGCAGCTTGTTCTCCGGGACAGGGGGGTTAGGGGCCAACGTCCTGACTTTC	CASSLFSGTGGLGANVLTF
.	TRBD1	TRBV27	TRBJ2-7	TGTGCCAGCGGGACGGACAGGGTGAGAGGCGAGCAGTACTTC	CASGTDRVRGEQYF
few	.	TRBV2	TRBJ2-5	TGTGCCAGCAGTGAAGGCAGGGTAGAGACCCAGTACTTC	CASSEGRVETQYF
.	.	TRBV30	TRBJ1-5	TGTGCCTGGAGTGCGGGGACATATAGCAATCAGCCCCAGCATTTT	CAWSAGTYSNQPQHF